Reported below is one TCR beta chain. Profiled with immunoSEQ multiplex PCR; TCRdb holds only in-frame clones, not every one. The data hold about 180,000 clones, with approximately 83% observed a single time. This specimen comes from a study of blood T cell repertoires in COVID-19. The overall study: Sites across the United States, Italy and Spain contributed samples from acute and convalescent COVID-19. PBMCs, B-cell-depleted T cells, or T cells provided the cDNA or gDNA that made up the material.

Germline V gives CDR1 MNHEY, CDR2 SVGAGI. This CDR3 is built from 16 residues. The V and J ends lost 0 bases and 10 bases respectively, with 16 bases between them. The clonotype was recovered from a human donor with active or convalescent COVID-19. The donor label of this sample is uncertain. Material for sequencing was peripheral blood. V is TRBV6-5 and J is TRBJ1-6, with a weak D call TRBD1 (6 bases). The CDR3 bases are TGTGCCAGCAGTTACTCAGGTGGGGGCGCGGGCTCACCCCTCCACTTT. Protein: CASSYSGGGAGSPLHF.